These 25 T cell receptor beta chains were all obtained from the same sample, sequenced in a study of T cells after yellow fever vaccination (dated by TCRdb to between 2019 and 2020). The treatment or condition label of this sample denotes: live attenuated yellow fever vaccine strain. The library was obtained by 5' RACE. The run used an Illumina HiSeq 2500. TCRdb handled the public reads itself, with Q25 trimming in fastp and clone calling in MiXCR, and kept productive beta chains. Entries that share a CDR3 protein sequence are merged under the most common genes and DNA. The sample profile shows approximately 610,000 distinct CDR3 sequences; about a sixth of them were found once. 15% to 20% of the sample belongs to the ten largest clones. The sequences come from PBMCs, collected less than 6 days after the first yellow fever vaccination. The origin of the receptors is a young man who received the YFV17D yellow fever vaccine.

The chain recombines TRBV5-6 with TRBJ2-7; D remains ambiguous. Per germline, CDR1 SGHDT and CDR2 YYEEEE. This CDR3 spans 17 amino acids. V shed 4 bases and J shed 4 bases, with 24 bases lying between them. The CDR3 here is CASSHGRPGGSWYEQYF. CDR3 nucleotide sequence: TGTGCCAGCAGCCACGGGCGGCCAGGTGGTAGTTGGTACGAGCAGTACTTC.

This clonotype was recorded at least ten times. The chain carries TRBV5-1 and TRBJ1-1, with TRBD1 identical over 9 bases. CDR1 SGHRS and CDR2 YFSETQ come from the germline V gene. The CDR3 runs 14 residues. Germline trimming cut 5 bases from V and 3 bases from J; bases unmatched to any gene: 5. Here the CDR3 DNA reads TGCGCCAGCAGAGAGGACAGGGGTGACACTGAAGCTTTCTTT. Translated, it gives CASREDRGDTEAFF. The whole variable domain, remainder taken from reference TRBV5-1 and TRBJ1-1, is KAGVTQTPRYLIKTRGQQVTLSCSPISGHRSVSWYQQTPGQGLQFLFEYFSETQRNKGNFPGRFSGRQFSNSRSEMNVSTLELGDSALYLCASREDRGDTEAFFGQGTRLTVV.

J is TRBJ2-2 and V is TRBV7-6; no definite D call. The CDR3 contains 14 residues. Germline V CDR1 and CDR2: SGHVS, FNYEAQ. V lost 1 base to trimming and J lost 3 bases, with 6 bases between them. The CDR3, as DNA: TGTGCCAGCAGCTTAGGAGAGCACACCGGGGAGCTGTTTTTT. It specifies CASSLGEHTGELFF.

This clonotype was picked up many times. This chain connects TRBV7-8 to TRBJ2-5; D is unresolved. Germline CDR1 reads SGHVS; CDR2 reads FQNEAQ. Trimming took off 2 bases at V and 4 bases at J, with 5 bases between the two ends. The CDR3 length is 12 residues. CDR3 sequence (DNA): TGTGCCAGCAGCTTATTCTCAGAGACCCAGTACTTC. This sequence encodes CASSLFSETQYF.

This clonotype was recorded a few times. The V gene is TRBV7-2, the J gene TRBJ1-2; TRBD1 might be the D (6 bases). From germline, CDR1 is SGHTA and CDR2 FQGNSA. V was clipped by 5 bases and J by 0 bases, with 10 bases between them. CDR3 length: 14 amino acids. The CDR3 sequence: CASSVRGANYGYTF. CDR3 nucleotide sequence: TGTGCCAGCAGCGTCAGGGGAGCTAACTATGGCTACACCTTC.

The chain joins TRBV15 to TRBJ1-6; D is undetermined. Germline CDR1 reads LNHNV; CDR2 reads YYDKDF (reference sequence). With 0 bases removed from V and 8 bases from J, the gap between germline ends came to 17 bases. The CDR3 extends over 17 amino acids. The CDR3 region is CATSRDSVWLDDSPLHF. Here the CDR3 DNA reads TGTGCCACCAGCAGAGATTCGGTGTGGCTGGATGATTCACCCCTCCACTTT.

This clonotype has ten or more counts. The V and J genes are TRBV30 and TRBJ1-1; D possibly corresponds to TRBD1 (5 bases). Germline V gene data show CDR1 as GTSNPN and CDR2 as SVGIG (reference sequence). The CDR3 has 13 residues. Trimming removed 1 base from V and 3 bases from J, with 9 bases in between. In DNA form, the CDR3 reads TGTGCCTGGAGTGGCGAGGGGTACACTGAAGCTTTCTTT. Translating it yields CAWSGEGYTEAFF.

CDR3 coding DNA: TGTGCCAGCTCACCATATCCGGGGGGCACAGATACGCAGTATTTT. Translated: CASSPYPGGTDTQYF. The rearrangement uses TRBV18 and TRBJ2-3; D might be TRBD2 (6 bases). Trimming removed 2 bases from V and 1 base from J, with 10 bases in between. The germline CDR1 and CDR2 sequences are KGHSH and LQKENI. There are 15 residues in the CDR3. The full variable domain, in which reference TRBV18 and TRBJ2-3 provide the parts outside the CDR3, is NAGVMQNPRHLVRRRGQEARLRCSPMKGHSHVYWYRQLPEEGLKFMVYLQKENIIDESGMPKERFSAEFPKEGPSILRIQQVVRGDSAAYFCASSPYPGGTDTQYFGPGTRLTVL.

CDR3 in amino acids: CASSQGFTSGGSVYNEQFF. The CDR3 coding sequence is TGCGCCAGCAGCCAAGGTTTCACTAGCGGGGGGTCCGTCTACAATGAGCAGTTCTTC. The chain carries TRBV4-3 and TRBJ2-1, with TRBD2 identical over 12 bases. Germline CDR1 reads LGHNA; CDR2 reads YSLEER. The CDR3 has 19 residues. V lost 1 base, J lost 3 bases, and 10 bases stayed unmatched.

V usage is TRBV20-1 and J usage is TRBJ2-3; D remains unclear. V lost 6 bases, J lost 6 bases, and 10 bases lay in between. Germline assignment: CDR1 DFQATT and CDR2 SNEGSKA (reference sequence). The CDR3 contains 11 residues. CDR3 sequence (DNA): TGCAGTGCCCCCTCTAGGGATACGCAGTATTTT. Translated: CSAPSRDTQYF.

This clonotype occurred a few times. The CDR3 is CASSLAFGGAANTGELFF. The CDR3 region has the DNA TGCGCCAGCAGCTTGGCGTTTGGGGGGGCCGCGAACACCGGGGAGCTGTTTTTT. The chain combines TRBV5-1 with TRBJ2-2, with D possibly matching TRBD2 (7 bases). This CDR3 has 18 amino acids. Germline CDR1 reads SGHRS; CDR2 reads YFSETQ. Trimming pared 0 bases from V and 0 bases from J, leaving 15 bases between.

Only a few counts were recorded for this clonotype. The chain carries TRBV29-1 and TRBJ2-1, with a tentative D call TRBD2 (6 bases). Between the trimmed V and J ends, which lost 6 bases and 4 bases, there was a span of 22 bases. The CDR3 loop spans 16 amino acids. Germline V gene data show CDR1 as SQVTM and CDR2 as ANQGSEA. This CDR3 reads CSVFLGGAVIYNEQFF. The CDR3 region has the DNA TGCAGCGTGTTTTTAGGCGGGGCCGTCATTTACAATGAGCAGTTCTTC.

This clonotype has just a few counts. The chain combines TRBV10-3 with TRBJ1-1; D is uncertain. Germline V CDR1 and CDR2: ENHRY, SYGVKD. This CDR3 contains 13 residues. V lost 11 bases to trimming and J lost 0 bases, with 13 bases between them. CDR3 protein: CAVLTELNTEAFF. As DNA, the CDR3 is TGTGCCGTATTGACGGAGCTGAACACTGAAGCTTTCTTT.

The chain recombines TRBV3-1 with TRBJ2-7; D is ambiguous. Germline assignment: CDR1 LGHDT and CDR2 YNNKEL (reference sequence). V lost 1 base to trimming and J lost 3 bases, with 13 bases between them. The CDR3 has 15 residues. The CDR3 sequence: CASSQVGQSGYEQYF. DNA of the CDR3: TGTGCCAGCAGCCAAGTAGGGCAGTCCGGCTACGAGCAGTACTTC.

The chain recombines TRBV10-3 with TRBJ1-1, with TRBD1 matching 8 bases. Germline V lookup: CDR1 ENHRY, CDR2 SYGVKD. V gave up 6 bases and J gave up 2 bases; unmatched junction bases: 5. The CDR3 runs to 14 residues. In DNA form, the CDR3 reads TGTGCCATCAGCCGGACAGGGCCTAACACTGAAGCTTTCTTT. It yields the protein CAISRTGPNTEAFF.

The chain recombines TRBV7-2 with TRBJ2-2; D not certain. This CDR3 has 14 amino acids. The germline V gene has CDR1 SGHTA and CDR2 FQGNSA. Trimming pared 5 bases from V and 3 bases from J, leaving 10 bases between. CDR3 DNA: TGTGCCAGCAGCACGGATGGGCACACCGGGGAGCTGTTTTTT. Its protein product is CASSTDGHTGELFF.

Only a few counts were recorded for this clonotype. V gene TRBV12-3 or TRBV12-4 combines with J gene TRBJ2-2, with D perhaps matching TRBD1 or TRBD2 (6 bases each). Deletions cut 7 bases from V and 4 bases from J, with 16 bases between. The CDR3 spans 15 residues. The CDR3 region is CASKRDGGGTGELFF. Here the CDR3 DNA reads TGTGCCAGCAAAAGGGACGGAGGGGGCACCGGGGAGCTGTTTTTT.

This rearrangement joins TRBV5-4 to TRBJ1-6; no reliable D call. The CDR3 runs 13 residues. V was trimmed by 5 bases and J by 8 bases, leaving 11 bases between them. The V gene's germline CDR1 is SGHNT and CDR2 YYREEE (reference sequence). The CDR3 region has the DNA TGTGCCAGCAGACGGGAGCGGGATTCACCCCTCCACTTT. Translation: CASRRERDSPLHF.

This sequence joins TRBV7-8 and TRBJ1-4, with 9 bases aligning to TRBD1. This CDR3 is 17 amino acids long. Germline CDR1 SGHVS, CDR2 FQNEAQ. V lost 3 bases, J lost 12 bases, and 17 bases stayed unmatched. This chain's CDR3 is CASSLNRGPWSRLQLFF. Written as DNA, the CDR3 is TGTGCCAGCAGCTTGAACAGGGGGCCCTGGTCCCGACTTCAACTGTTTTTT.

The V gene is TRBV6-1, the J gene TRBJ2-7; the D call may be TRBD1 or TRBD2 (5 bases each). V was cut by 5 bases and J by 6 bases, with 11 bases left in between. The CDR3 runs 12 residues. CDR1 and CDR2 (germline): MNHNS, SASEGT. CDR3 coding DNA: TGTGCCAGCAGTTTGAGGGGAGCCGAGCAGTACTTC. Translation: CASSLRGAEQYF.

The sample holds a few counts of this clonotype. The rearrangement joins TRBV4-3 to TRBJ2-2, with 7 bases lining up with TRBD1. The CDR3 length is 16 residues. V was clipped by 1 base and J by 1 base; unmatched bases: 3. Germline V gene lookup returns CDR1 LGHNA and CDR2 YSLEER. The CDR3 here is CASSQAGQLNTGELFF. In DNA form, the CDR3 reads TGCGCCAGCAGCCAAGCGGGACAGTTGAACACCGGGGAGCTGTTTTTT.

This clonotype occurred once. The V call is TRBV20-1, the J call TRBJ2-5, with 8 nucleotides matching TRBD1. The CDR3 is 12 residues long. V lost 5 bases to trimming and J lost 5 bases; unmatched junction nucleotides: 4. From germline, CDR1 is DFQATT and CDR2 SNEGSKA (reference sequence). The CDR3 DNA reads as TGCAGTGCTGGACAGGGATCGGAGACCCAGTACTTC. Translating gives CSAGQGSETQYF.

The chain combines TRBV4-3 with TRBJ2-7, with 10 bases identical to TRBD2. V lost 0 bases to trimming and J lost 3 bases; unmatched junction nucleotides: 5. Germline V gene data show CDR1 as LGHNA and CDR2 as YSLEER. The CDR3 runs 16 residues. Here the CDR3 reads CASSQDGAGGLYEQYF. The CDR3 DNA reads TGCGCCAGCAGCCAAGATGGAGCGGGGGGGCTCTACGAGCAGTACTTC.

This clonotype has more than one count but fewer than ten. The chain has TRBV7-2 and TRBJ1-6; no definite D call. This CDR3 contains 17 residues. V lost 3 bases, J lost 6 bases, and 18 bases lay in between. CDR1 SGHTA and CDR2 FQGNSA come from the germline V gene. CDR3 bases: TGTGCCAGCAGCTTCTGGGGTGGTCCTTTACCTAATTCACCCCTCCACTTT. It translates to CASSFWGGPLPNSPLHF.

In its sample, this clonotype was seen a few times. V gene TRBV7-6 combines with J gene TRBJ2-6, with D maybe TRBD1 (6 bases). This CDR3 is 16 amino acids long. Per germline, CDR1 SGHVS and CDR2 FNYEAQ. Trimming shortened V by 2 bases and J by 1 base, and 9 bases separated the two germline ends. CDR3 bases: TGTGCCAGCAGCTTATACGGACAGTCTGGGGCCAACGTCCTGACTTTC. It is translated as CASSLYGQSGANVLTF.